This is a list of T cell receptor beta chains from one sample in a study of control samples from healthy donors and cancer patients. Profiling relied on immunoSEQ multiplex PCR, and the TCRdb table lists in-frame clones only, not all of them. The sample has tens of thousands of clones, 94% seen once. The sample taken for sequencing was blood. Every receptor here comes from a man under 40 in good health. Both conserved end residues are part of each CDR3. The D gene is left open where the match is weak. Not all rows give a size; the values are once, few, many and, for expanded clones, a class.

>-|TRBJ1-5|TRBV19|-
TGTGCCAGTAGTATGCAAGGGGATCAGCCCCAGCATTTT
CASSMQGDQPQHF
>TRBD2|TRBJ2-1|TRBV6-2/TRBV6-3|-
TGTGCCAGCAGTACCGGCTGGGCCAGCGGGGGGCTTCAGCAGTTCTTC
CASSTGWASGGLQQFF
>-|TRBJ2-5|TRBV6-5|-
TGTGCCAGCAGTCCAGGACCCCAAGAGACCCAGTACTTC
CASSPGPQETQYF
>-|TRBJ1-2|TRBV9|-
TGTGCCAGCAGCGTCTCCTTCGATTTTACCCATGGCTACACCTTC
CASSVSFDFTHGYTF
>-|TRBJ2-7|TRBV5-4|-
TGTGCCAGCAGCGAAAGCTCCTACGAGCAGTACTTC
CASSESSYEQYF
>-|TRBJ2-7|TRBV9|-
TGTGCCAGCAGCGTAACGCCCGGGGCAGCTTCCTACGAGCAGTACTTC
CASSVTPGAASYEQYF
>TRBD1|TRBJ1-1|TRBV30|-
TGTGCCTGGAGTGTAACAGGGGAAACTGAAGCTTTCTTT
CAWSVTGETEAFF
>TRBD2|TRBJ2-3|TRBV2|-
TGTGCCAGCAGTGGCCGTCTAGCGGGAGCAGTAGATACGCAGTATTTT
CASSGRLAGAVDTQYF
>-|TRBJ1-1|TRBV5-1|-
TGCGCCAGCAGCTTGGGGGGCATGAACACTGAAGCTTTCTTT
CASSLGGMNTEAFF
>-|TRBJ2-5|TRBV4-1|-
TGCGCCAGCAGCCCGCCTCTGGGGACGGAGACCCAGTACTTC
CASSPPLGTETQYF
>-|TRBJ1-2|TRBV27|-
TGTGCCAGCAGTTTATGGGGGAACTATGGCTACACCTTC
CASSLWGNYGYTF
>-|TRBJ1-1|TRBV12-3/TRBV12-4|-
TGTGCCAGCAGTTGGGACATTAGGACTGAAGCTTTCTTT
CASSWDIRTEAFF
>-|TRBJ2-7|TRBV11-1|-
TGTGCCAGCAGCTTAAACCCCCACGGCTCCTACGAGCAGTACTTC
CASSLNPHGSYEQYF
>TRBD1|TRBJ2-1|TRBV5-1|-
TGCGCCAGCAGCTTGTCAGGGGGCGGATATGAGCAGTTCTTC
CASSLSGGGYEQFF
>-|TRBJ1-5|TRBV7-9|-
TGTGCCAGCAGCGCAGCGGAGGGAGGCAATCAGCCCCAGCATTTT
CASSAAEGGNQPQHF
>-|TRBJ2-7|TRBV30|-
TGTGCCTGGAGTGTACAGGCGGGGTTCGGGCAGTACTTC
CAWSVQAGFGQYF
>TRBD2|TRBJ2-1|TRBV24-1|-
TGTGCCACCAGTGATCCGCGTGAGGGAGTAGCGGGATACAATGAGCAGTTCTTC
CATSDPREGVAGYNEQFF
>TRBD2|TRBJ2-1|TRBV10-3|once
TGTGCCATCAGTTCGGGACTAGCGGATGAGCAGTTCTTC
CAISSGLADEQFF
>-|TRBJ1-2|TRBV19|few
TGTGCCATAAAGGAGGGAGCTAACGGCTACACCTTC
CAIKEGANGYTF
>-|TRBJ2-3|TRBV7-2|-
TGTGCCAGCAGCCCCGATGGCCTTACTTTCCTTTTCACAGATACGCAGTATTTT
CASSPDGLTFLFTDTQYF
>-|TRBJ1-5|TRBV29-1|-
TGCAGCGTCTGGCACCCTCCTCAGCCCCAGCATTTT
CSVWHPPQPQHF
>-|TRBJ2-7|TRBV3-1/TRBV3-2|-
TGTGCCAGCAGCCCTCAGGCTGACGAGCAGTACTTC
CASSPQADEQYF
>-|TRBJ2-1|TRBV2|-
TGTGCAAATATTGGGGGGGCCAGCTTTTACAATGAGCAGTTCTTC
CANIGGASFYNEQFF
>TRBD1|TRBJ1-1|TRBV5-6|-
TGTGCCAGCAGCTCGGGACAGGGTTTTGAAGCTTTCTTT
CASSSGQGFEAFF
>TRBD1|TRBJ2-7|TRBV10-3|-
TGTGCCACCTCCAGACAGGGGGCTAACTACGAGCAGTACTTC
CATSRQGANYEQYF
>TRBD1|TRBJ1-4|TRBV19|-
TGTGCCAGTAGTCCTAAGGGGGCTCATGGTGAAAAACTGTTTTTT
CASSPKGAHGEKLFF
>TRBD1|TRBJ2-3|TRBV7-2|-
TGTGCCAGCAGCTCAGATACGACAGGGGGGACTAGCACAGATACGCAGTATTTT
CASSSDTTGGTSTDTQYF
>-|TRBJ2-1|TRBV6-1|-
TGTGCCAGCAGTGAAGCGCGGAACTCCTACAATGAGCAGTTCTTC
CASSEARNSYNEQFF
>-|TRBJ2-7|TRBV28|once
TGTGCCAGCAGGTCACCTAAGAAAAGTCCCGGGGTGGAGCAGTACTTC
CASRSPKKSPGVEQYF
>-|TRBJ2-7|TRBV28|-
TGTGCCAGCAGTACAGGGTGGGGTGGGTACGAGCAGTACTTC
CASSTGWGGYEQYF
>-|TRBJ2-5|TRBV30|-
TGTGCCTGGAGTAACGGGTTCAGGGAGACCCAGTACTTC
CAWSNGFRETQYF
>-|TRBJ2-3|TRBV6-5|-
TGTGCCAGCAGTTTTTGGAGCGGGTCGGCCACAGATACGCAGTATTTT
CASSFWSGSATDTQYF
>-|TRBJ2-5|TRBV6-2/TRBV6-3|-
TGTGCCAGCAGCACAGGTACATTTTCTGGATCCCAAGAGACCCAGTACTTC
CASSTGTFSGSQETQYF
>TRBD1|TRBJ2-7|TRBV9|-
TGTGCCAGCAGCGGGGGGACAGGGGACGAGCAGTACTTC
CASSGGTGDEQYF
>-|TRBJ2-7|TRBV28|-
TGTGCCAGTCGGGCAGGAAGCTCCTACGAGCAGTACTTC
CASRAGSSYEQYF
>-|TRBJ2-7|TRBV21-1|-
TGTGCCAGCAGCAAAGAGAGGGCCCAGCGGCGCGAGCAGTACTTC
CASSKERAQRREQYF
>TRBD1|TRBJ1-1|TRBV7-9|-
TGTGCCAGCAGCTTAAAGGGGACAGGAAGTAAGACGTTGAACACTGAAGCTTTCTTT
CASSLKGTGSKTLNTEAFF
>-|TRBJ2-5|TRBV11-2|-
TGTGCCAGCAGCTTACACGGAGAGACCCAGTACTTC
CASSLHGETQYF
>TRBD1|TRBJ1-6|TRBV7-6|-
TGTGCCAGCAGCCTCCAAGACAGGGGGCTTCACTTGGAACCCCTCCACTTT
CASSLQDRGLHLEPLHF
>-|TRBJ2-1|TRBV9|-
TGTGCCAGCAGCCCCTCCTTGGGGCGGTGGTACAATGAGCAGTTCTTC
CASSPSLGRWYNEQFF
>-|TRBJ1-5|TRBV6-1|-
TGTGCCAGCAGTGAAGACCCACTTACAGTGGGAGGCAATCAGCCCCAGCATTTT
CASSEDPLTVGGNQPQHF
>-|TRBJ1-1|TRBV19|-
TGTGCCAGCCGGTGGCAGAACACTGAAGCTTTCTTT
CASRWQNTEAFF
>TRBD1|TRBJ1-2|TRBV4-3|-
TGCGCCAGCAGCGCGACTCGGACAGGGTTAAACTATGGCTACACCTTC
CASSATRTGLNYGYTF
>-|TRBJ1-4|TRBV7-9|-
TGTGCCAGCAGTCCGGGACCTAATGAAAAACTGTTTTTT
CASSPGPNEKLFF
>-|TRBJ1-2|TRBV5-5|once
TGTGCCAGCAGCTTGGAAGGGGAGAGTTATGGCTACACCTTC
CASSLEGESYGYTF
>-|TRBJ1-1|TRBV7-9|-
TGTGCCAGCAGCTGGGCAGGGGATACTGAAGCTTTCTTT
CASSWAGDTEAFF